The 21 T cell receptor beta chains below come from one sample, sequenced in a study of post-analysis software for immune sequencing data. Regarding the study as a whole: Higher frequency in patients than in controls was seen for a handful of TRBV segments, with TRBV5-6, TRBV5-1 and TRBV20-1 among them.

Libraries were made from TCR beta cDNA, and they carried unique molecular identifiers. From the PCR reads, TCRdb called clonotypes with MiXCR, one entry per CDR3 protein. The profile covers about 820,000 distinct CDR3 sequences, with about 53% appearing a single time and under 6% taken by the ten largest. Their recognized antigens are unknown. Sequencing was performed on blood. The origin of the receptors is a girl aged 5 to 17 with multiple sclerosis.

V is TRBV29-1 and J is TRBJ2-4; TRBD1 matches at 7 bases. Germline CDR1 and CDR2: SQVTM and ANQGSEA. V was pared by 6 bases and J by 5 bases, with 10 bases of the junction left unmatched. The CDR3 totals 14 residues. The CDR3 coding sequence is TGCAGCGTGGGGGCCATAGGACAGGAAAACATTCAGTACTTC. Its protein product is CSVGAIGQENIQYF.

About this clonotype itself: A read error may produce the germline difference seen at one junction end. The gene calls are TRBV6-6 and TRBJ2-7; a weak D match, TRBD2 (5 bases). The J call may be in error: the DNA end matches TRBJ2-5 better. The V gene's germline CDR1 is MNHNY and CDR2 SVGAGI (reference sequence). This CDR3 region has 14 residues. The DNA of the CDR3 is TGTGCCAGCAGTTACGCTAGCACCCAAGGGACCCAGTACTTC. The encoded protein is CASSYASTQGTQYF.

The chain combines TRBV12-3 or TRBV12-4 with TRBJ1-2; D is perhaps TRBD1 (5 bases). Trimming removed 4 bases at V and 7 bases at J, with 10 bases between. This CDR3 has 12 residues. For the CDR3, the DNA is TGTGCCAGCAGTTCAGGGTACGGTGGCTACACCTTC. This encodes CASSSGYGGYTF.

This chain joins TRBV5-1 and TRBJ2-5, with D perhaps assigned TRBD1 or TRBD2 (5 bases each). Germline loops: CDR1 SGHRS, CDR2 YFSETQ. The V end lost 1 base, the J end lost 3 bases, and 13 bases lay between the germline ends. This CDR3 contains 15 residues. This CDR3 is CASSLWGQGEETQYF. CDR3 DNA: TGCGCCAGCAGCTTGTGGGGCCAGGGAGAAGAGACCCAGTACTTC.

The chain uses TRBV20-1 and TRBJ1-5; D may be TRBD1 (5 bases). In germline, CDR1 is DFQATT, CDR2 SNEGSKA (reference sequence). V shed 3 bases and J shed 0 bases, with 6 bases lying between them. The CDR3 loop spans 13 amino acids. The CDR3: CSASRGSNQPQHF. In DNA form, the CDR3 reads TGCAGTGCTAGTAGGGGTAGCAATCAGCCCCAGCATTTT.

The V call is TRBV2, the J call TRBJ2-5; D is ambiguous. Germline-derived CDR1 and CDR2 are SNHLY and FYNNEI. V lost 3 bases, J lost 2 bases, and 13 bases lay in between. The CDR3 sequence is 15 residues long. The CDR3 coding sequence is TGTGCCAGCAGTGAGAACACAGTAAAACAAGAGACCCAGTACTTC. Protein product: CASSENTVKQETQYF.

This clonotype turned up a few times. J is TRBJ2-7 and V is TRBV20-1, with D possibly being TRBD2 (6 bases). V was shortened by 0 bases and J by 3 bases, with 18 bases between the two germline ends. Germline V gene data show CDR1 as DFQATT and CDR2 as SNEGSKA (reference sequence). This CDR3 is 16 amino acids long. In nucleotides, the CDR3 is TGCAGTGCTAGAGACCGGTCGGGGGTATCAGACTACGAGCAGTACTTC. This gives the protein CSARDRSGVSDYEQYF.

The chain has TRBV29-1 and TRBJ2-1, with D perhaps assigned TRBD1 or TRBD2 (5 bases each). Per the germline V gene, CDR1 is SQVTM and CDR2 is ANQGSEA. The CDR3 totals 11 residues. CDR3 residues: CNVGRGNEQFF. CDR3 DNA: TGCAACGTGGGACGCGGTAATGAGCAGTTCTTC.

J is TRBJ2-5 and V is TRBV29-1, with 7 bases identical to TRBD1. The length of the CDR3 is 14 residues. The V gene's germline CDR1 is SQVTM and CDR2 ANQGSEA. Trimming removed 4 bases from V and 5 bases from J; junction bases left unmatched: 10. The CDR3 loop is CSVAAIGGGETQYF. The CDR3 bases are TGCAGCGTTGCAGCCATAGGGGGCGGGGAGACCCAGTACTTC. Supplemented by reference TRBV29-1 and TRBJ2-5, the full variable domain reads SAVISQKPSRDICQRGTSLTIQCQVDSQVTMMFWYRQQPGQSLTLIATANQGSEATYESGFVIDKFPISRPNLTFSTLTVSNMSPEDSSIYLCSVAAIGGGETQYFGPGTRLLVL.

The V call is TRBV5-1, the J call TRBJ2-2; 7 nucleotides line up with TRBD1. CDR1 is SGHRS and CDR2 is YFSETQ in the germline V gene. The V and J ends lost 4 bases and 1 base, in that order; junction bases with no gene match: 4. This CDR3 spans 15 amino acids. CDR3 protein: CASSTRGQNTGELFF. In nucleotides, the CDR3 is TGCGCCAGCAGCACAAGGGGGCAGAACACCGGGGAGCTGTTTTTT.

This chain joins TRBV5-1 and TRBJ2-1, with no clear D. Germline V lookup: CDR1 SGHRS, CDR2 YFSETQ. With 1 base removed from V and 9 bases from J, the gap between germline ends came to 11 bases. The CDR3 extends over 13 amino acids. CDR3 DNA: TGCGCCAGCAGCTTGCCGGGTATACGTGAGCAGTTCTTC. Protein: CASSLPGIREQFF.

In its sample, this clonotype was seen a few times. CDR3 amino acids: CASSAGTGNQETQYF. CDR3 bases: TGTGCCAGCAGTGCCGGAACAGGAAACCAAGAGACCCAGTACTTC. The chain links TRBV6-1 to TRBJ2-5; D is possibly TRBD1 (5 bases). The germline CDR1 and CDR2 sequences are MNHNS and SASEGT. V lost 4 bases to trimming and J lost 0 bases, with 12 bases between them. The CDR3 spans 15 residues.

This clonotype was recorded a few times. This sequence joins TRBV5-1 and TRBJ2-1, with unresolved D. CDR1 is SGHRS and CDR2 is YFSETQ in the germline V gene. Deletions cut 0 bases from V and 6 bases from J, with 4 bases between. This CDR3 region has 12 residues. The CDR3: CASSLVFNEQFF. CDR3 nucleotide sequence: TGCGCCAGCAGCTTGGTATTCAATGAGCAGTTCTTC.

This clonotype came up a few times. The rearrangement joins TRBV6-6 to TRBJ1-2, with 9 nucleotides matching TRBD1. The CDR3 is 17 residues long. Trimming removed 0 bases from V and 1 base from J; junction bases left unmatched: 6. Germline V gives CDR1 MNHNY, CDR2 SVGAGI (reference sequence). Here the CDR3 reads CASSYSRQGGLNYGYTF. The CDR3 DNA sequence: TGTGCCAGCAGTTACTCGCGACAGGGGGGCCTTAACTATGGCTACACCTTC.

The chain's CDR3 is CASSLGPGDGGYTF. The CDR3 bases are TGTGCCAGCAGTTTAGGGCCCGGGGATGGCGGCTACACCTTC. This chain joins TRBV12-3 or TRBV12-4 and TRBJ1-2; D not resolved. The CDR3 extends over 14 amino acids. V lost 1 base, J lost 8 bases, and 14 bases lay in between.

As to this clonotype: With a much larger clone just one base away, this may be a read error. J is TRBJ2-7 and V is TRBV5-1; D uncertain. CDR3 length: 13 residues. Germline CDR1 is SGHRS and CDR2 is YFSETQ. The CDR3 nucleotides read TGCGCCAGCAACTTGGGCCAGCCCTACGAGCAGTACTTC. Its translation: CASNLGQPYEQYF.

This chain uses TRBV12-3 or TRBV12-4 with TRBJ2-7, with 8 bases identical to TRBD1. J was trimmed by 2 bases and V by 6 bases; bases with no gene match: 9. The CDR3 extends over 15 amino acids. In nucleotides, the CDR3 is TGTGCCAGCAGCTCCGGACAGGGCCGAACCTACGAGCAGTACTTC. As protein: CASSSGQGRTYEQYF.

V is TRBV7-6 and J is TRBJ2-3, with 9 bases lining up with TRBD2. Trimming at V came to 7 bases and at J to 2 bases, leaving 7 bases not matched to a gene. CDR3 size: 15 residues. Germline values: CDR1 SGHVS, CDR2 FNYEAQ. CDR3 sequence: CASTLTSGPTDTQYF. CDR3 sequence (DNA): TGTGCCAGCACCCTAACTAGCGGGCCCACAGATACGCAGTATTTT.

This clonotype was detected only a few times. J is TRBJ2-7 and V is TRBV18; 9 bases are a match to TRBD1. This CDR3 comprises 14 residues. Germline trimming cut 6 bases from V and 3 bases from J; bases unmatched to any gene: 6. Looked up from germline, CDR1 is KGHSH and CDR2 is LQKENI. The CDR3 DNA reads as TGTGCCAGCTCGGCCGGGACAGGGATCTACGAGCAGTACTTC. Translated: CASSAGTGIYEQYF.

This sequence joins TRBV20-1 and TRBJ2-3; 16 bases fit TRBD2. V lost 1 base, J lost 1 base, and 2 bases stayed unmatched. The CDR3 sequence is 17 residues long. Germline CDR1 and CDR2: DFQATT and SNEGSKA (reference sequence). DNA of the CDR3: TGCAGTGCTAGAGCAGGGACTAGCGGGAGGGGCACAGATACGCAGTATTTT. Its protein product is CSARAGTSGRGTDTQYF.

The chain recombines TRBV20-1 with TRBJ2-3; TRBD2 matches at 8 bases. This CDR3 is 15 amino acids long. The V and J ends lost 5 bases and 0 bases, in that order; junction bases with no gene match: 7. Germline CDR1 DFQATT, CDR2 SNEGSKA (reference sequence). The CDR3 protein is CSASSGGPSTDTQYF. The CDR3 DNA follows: TGCAGTGCTTCATCGGGAGGGCCCAGCACAGATACGCAGTATTTT.